These 21 T cell receptor beta chains were sequenced from one sample in a study of glioma-infiltrating T cells after dendritic cell vaccination. Time point here: after dendritic cell vaccination, including at tumor progression/relapse. Repertoires were generated with immunoSEQ multiplex PCR, while TCRdb's copy carries only in-frame clones and drops some. The sample contains about 90,000 clones, around 86% of which appear only once. The specimen comprised blood, sampled after dendritic cell vaccination. The receptors derive from a human donor with glioblastoma.

This clone has just a few counts. The chain couples TRBV6-1 to TRBJ2-7; TRBD2 might be the D (6 bases). The length of the CDR3 is 15 residues. CDR1 MNHNS and CDR2 SASEGT come from the germline V gene. V lost 2 bases and J 5 bases, leaving 16 bases between the germline ends. The CDR3 here is CASSERPGRGNEQYF. The DNA for the CDR3 is TGTGCCAGCAGTGAACGGCCTGGTCGCGGGAACGAGCAGTACTTC.

In nucleotides, the CDR3 is TGTGCCTGGAGTGGACAGAAATCGAATCAGCCCCAGCATTTT. Translated: CAWSGQKSNQPQHF. The chain uses TRBV30 and TRBJ1-5; maybe TRBD1 (5 bases). Trimming stripped 1 base from V and 4 bases from J, with 11 bases between. Germline loops: CDR1 GTSNPN, CDR2 SVGIG (reference sequence). CDR3 size: 14 residues.

The gene calls are TRBV7-2 and TRBJ2-3; 9 bases are shared with TRBD2. The CDR3 sequence is 15 residues long. From germline, CDR1 is SGHTA and CDR2 FQGNSA. With 7 bases clipped from V and 4 bases from J, the junction kept 9 bases outside the gene matches. DNA of the CDR3: TGTGCCAGCAAAGAAAGGCGGGGGGGCGCAGATACGCAGTATTTT. This sequence encodes CASKERRGGADTQYF.

The chain couples TRBV15 to TRBJ1-4, with TRBD1 identical over 7 bases. Germline-derived CDR1 and CDR2 are LNHNV and YYDKDF (reference sequence). The length of the CDR3 is 14 residues. Trimming at V came to 3 bases and at J to 7 bases, leaving 5 bases not matched to a gene. The CDR3 protein is CATSSPGGVEKLFF. Written as DNA, the CDR3 is TGTGCCACCAGCAGTCCAGGGGGAGTTGAAAAACTGTTTTTT.

V gene TRBV7-3 combines with J gene TRBJ2-1; 12 nucleotides agree with TRBD2. The CDR3 length is 15 residues. Trimming at V came to 5 bases and at J to 5 bases, leaving 4 bases not matched to a gene. Germline V CDR1 and CDR2: SGHTA, FQGTGA. CDR3 in DNA: TGTGCCAGCAGCCCCTCTAGCGGGGGGGACAATGAGCAGTTCTTC. It is translated as CASSPSSGGDNEQFF.

The rearrangement links TRBV11-2 to TRBJ2-5; a weak D match, TRBD2 (6 bases). This CDR3 region has 15 residues. The V gene's germline CDR1 is SGHAT and CDR2 FQNNGV. Trimming cost V 0 bases and J 1 base, with 9 bases left between them. CDR3 loop: CASSLERGLQETQYF. The CDR3, as DNA: TGTGCCAGCAGCTTAGAGCGGGGCCTCCAAGAGACCCAGTACTTC.

V gene TRBV7-8 combines with J gene TRBJ1-5, with D perhaps TRBD1 (5 bases). V lost 1 base and J lost 4, with 14 bases in between. There are 16 residues in the CDR3. The germline CDR1 and CDR2 sequences are SGHVS and FQNEAQ. DNA for the CDR3: TGTGCCAGCAGCTTAGGCGGGACTGCCTCAAATCAGCCCCAGCATTTT. The encoded protein is CASSLGGTASNQPQHF.

The chain uses TRBV5-1 and TRBJ1-2, with 7 bases matching TRBD1. The CDR3 totals 14 residues. J was trimmed by 6 bases and V by 7 bases; bases with no gene match: 12. From germline, CDR1 is SGHRS and CDR2 YFSETQ. This CDR3 reads CASRSPEQGNGYTF. DNA of the CDR3: TGCGCCAGCCGATCTCCGGAACAGGGGAATGGCTACACCTTC.

The chain employs TRBV6-5 and TRBJ1-1, with unresolved D. The CDR3 extends over 13 amino acids. Germline V gene lookup returns CDR1 MNHEY and CDR2 SVGAGI. V dropped 5 bases and J dropped 1 base, with 8 bases sitting between them. As DNA, the CDR3 is TGTGCCAGCAGTCGGGGTCGGAACACTGAAGCTTTCTTT. This sequence encodes CASSRGRNTEAFF.

This chain uses TRBV2 with TRBJ1-1; 7 bases fit TRBD1. The CDR3 covers 16 residues. Looked up from germline, CDR1 is SNHLY and CDR2 is FYNNEI. With V trimmed by 7 bases and J by 1 base, 12 bases remained unmatched. CDR3 bases: TGTGCCAGCACCAGAGGGGTAGGGACAGCGAACACTGAAGCTTTCTTT. Protein: CASTRGVGTANTEAFF.

The rearrangement uses TRBV6-1 and TRBJ2-7, with a possible D match to TRBD2 (5 bases). V dropped 5 bases and J dropped 1 base, with 12 bases sitting between them. The CDR3 sequence is 14 residues long. Germline CDR1 is MNHNS and CDR2 is SASEGT. This CDR3 is CASSYSGSSYEQYF. CDR3 sequence (DNA): TGTGCCAGCAGTTATTCGGGATCTTCCTACGAGCAGTACTTC.

The gene calls are TRBV7-2 and TRBJ2-7, with D maybe TRBD2 (5 bases). The V and J ends lost 5 bases and 0 bases respectively, with 11 bases between them. The CDR3 loop spans 14 amino acids. Germline values: CDR1 SGHTA, CDR2 FQGNSA. The CDR3 here is CASSPGGSSYEQYF. The CDR3, as DNA: TGTGCCAGCAGCCCGGGTGGGAGCTCCTACGAGCAGTACTTC.

Concerning this clone itself: Other nucleotide sequences in the sample specify the same CDR3. V gene TRBV9 combines with J gene TRBJ1-2; D is undetermined. V gave up 0 bases and J gave up 5 bases, with 8 bases separating them. Germline V gene data show CDR1 as SGDLS and CDR2 as YYNGEE. The CDR3 sequence is 13 residues long. For the CDR3, the DNA is TGTGCCAGCAGCGTAGCCGGGAATTATGGCTACACCTTC. This encodes CASSVAGNYGYTF.

The rearrangement links TRBV11-1 to TRBJ2-1; 9 bases line up with TRBD2. V lost 0 bases, J lost 6 bases, and 6 bases stayed unmatched. CDR3 length: 16 amino acids. The germline CDR1 and CDR2 sequences are SGHAT and FQDESV (reference sequence). CDR3 bases: TGTGCCAGCAGCTTAGCTTCAGCGGGGGGCTCCAATGAGCAGTTCTTC. Encoded protein: CASSLASAGGSNEQFF.

The rearrangement joins TRBV28 to TRBJ1-2, with 8 bases lining up with TRBD1. Per germline, CDR1 MDHEN and CDR2 SYDVKM. V dropped 6 bases and J dropped 0; count of bases not matched to a gene: 9. CDR3 length equals 16 residues. The CDR3 nucleotides read TGTGCCAGCAGACCCCAGGGGGCTGCTACTAACTATGGCTACACCTTC. This encodes CASRPQGAATNYGYTF.

The rearrangement joins TRBV5-1 to TRBJ2-1, with D possibly being TRBD1 (6 bases). From germline, CDR1 is SGHRS and CDR2 YFSETQ. CDR3 length: 14 amino acids. Trimming took 2 bases from V and 8 from J, leaving 14 bases between them. CDR3 nucleotide sequence: TGCGCCAGCAGCTTACCAGGGGTAGGCGATGAGCAGTTCTTC. Protein: CASSLPGVGDEQFF.

The chain links TRBV7-6 to TRBJ2-7; D is ambiguous. This CDR3 has 13 amino acids. Trimming took off 3 bases at V and 5 bases at J, with 11 bases between the two ends. Germline CDR1 reads SGHVS; CDR2 reads FNYEAQ. CDR3: CASSLYTNDEQYF. The CDR3 region has the DNA TGTGCCAGCAGCTTGTACACCAACGACGAGCAGTACTTC.

This clone was seen at least ten times. The chain recombines TRBV6-1 with TRBJ1-2; no definite D call. The CDR3 extends over 14 amino acids. CDR1 and CDR2 (germline): MNHNS, SASEGT. V lost 8 bases and J 6 bases, leaving 19 bases between the germline ends. Written as DNA, the CDR3 is TGTGCCAGCGGCCCCTGGACTCTTAGGCATGGCTACACCTTC. Its translation is CASGPWTLRHGYTF.

In regard to this clone: In the same sample, other DNA sequences code for this CDR3. The V and J genes are TRBV5-1 and TRBJ1-1, with 7 bases identical to TRBD1. V trimming: 4 bases; J trimming: 0 bases; junction bases outside the gene matches: 6. The CDR3 has 15 residues. CDR1 SGHRS and CDR2 YFSETQ come from the germline V gene. The CDR3 nucleotides are TGCGCCAGCAGCCCCAGACAGGGCATGAACACTGAAGCTTTCTTT. This translates into CASSPRQGMNTEAFF.

CDR3 DNA sequence: TGTGCCAGCAGTTTATCGAACCGAGGGGAGACCCAGTACTTC. It is translated as CASSLSNRGETQYF. The chain carries TRBV27 and TRBJ2-5; D may be TRBD2 (5 bases). The CDR3 is made up of 14 amino acids. V was shortened by 0 bases and J by 5 bases, with 10 bases between the two germline ends. Germline assignment: CDR1 MNHEY and CDR2 SMNVEV (reference sequence).

This chain links TRBV21-1 with TRBJ1-2; the D segment call TRBD1 is taken from the table without a DNA check. TRBV21-1 is reported as a pseudogene. The CDR3 is made up of 18 amino acids. The CDR3 DNA is TGTGCCAGCAGCAAAGCGGAGGACAGGGGGCCCTGTAACTATGGCTACACCTTC. It encodes CASSKAEDRGPCNYGYTF.